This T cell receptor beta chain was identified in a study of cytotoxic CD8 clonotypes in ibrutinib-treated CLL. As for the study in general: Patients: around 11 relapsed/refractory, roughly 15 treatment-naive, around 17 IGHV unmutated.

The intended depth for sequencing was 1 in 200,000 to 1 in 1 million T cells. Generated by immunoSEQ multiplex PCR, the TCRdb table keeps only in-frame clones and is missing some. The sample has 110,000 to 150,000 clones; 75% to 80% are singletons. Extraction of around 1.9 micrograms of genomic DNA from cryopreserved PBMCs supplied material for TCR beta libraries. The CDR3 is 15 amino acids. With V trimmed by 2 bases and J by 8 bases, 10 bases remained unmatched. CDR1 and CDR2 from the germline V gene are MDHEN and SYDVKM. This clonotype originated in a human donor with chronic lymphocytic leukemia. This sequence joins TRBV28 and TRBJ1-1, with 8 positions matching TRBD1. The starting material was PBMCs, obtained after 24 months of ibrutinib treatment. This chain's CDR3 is CASSLRDRLMGEAFF. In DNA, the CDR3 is TGTGCCAGCAGTTTAAGGGACAGGCTTATGGGCGAAGCTTTCTTT.